The 2 T cell receptor beta chains in this list originate from one sample, sequenced in a study of early T cells in non-severe SARS-CoV-2 infection. TCRdb reanalysed the 5' RACE reads using MiXCR and keeps one entry per CDR3 protein. Of 40,000 to 50,000 distinct CDR3 sequences detected, less than 6.5% appear once; the ten largest clones hold 5% to 5.5%. The source material was whole blood, sampled at baseline. These receptors all come from an adult who was a healthcare worker with PCR-confirmed SARS-CoV-2 infection or an uninfected control (not recorded which).

This clonotype appeared many times. This chain's CDR3 is CASSIGQVGNTEAFF. The CDR3, as DNA: TGCGCCAGCAGCATCGGACAGGTGGGGAACACTGAAGCTTTCTTT. The J gene is TRBJ1-1, the V gene TRBV5-1; TRBD1 agrees at 7 bases. The germline gives CDR1 SGHRS, CDR2 YFSETQ. The length of the CDR3 is 15 residues. Germline trimming cut 4 bases from V and 1 base from J; bases unmatched to any gene: 7.

This clonotype was seen a handful of times. Written as DNA, the CDR3 is TGTGCCAGTAGTATTGTGGGGAACAGCAATCAGCCCCAGCATTTT. This codes for CASSIVGNSNQPQHF. J is TRBJ1-5 and V is TRBV19; D gene ambiguous. The germline V and J ends were trimmed by 3 bases and 1 base, with 10 bases remaining between them. The CDR3 is 15 amino acids. CDR1 is LNHDA and CDR2 is SQIVND in the germline V gene (reference sequence). The full variable domain, its missing parts supplied by reference TRBV19 and TRBJ1-5, is DGGITQSPKYLFRKEGQNVTLSCEQNLNHDAMYWYRQDPGQGLRLIYYSQIVNDFQKGDIAEGYSVSREKKESFPLTVTSAQKNPTAFYLCASSIVGNSNQPQHFGDGTRLSIL.